This TCR beta chain comes out of a study of T cells in Graves' hyperthyroidism and ophthalmopathy. Study-wide results and caveats: Blood also showed most of the thyroid clonotypes that were expanded above 0.001.

In the case of this clonotype: Antigen: not known.

Researchers took RNA transcripts and amplified the TCR beta CDR3 regions from them. During a first-round RT-PCR of the TCR CDR3, the HTBI primer set was used. TCRdb re-called the multiplex PCR reads with MiXCR, one entry per CDR3 protein. This sample has hundreds of thousands of distinct CDR3 sequences, with about 13% found just once. With 3 bases removed from V and 2 bases from J, the gap between germline ends came to 5 bases. The CDR3 totals 14 residues. Germline lookup yields CDR1 SGHTA and CDR2 FQGNSA. A lack of ophthalmopathy progression within 18 months defined stable Graves' hyperthyroidism. Disease duration under 2 months; hyperthyroidism patients were aged 18 to 65.

Material: blood. The origin of this receptor is a woman younger than 35 with Graves' hyperthyroidism. V gene TRBV7-2 combines with J gene TRBJ2-6; D unclear. The CDR3 bases are TGTGCCAGCAGCTTTCCTACTGGGGCCAACGTCCTGACTTTC. Translation: CASSFPTGANVLTF.